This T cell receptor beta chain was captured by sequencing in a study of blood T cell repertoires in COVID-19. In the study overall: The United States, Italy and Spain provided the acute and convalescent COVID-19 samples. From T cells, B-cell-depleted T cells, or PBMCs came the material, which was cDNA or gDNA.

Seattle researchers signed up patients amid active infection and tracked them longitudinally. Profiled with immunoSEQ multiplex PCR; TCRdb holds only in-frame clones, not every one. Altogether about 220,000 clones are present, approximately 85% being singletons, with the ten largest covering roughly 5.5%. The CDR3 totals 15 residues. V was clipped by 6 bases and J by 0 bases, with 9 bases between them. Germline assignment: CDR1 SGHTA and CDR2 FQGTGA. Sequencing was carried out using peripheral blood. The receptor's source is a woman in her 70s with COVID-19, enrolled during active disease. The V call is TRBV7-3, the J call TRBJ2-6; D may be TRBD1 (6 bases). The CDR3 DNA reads TGTGCCAGCAGTTCGGACAGCTCTGGGGCCAACGTCCTGACTTTC. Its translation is CASSSDSSGANVLTF.